The 26 T cell receptor beta chains given below trace back to one sample, sequenced in a study of T cells in Graves' hyperthyroidism and ophthalmopathy (dated by TCRdb to about 2019). The library was produced with multiplex PCR. The sequencer listed for this sample is Illumina HiSeq 2000. The TCR beta CDR3 regions were amplified from RNA transcripts. The TCR CDR3 was subjected to a first round of RT-PCR using the HTBI primer set and the Qiagen OneStep RT-PCR kit. TCRdb redid the processing of the public reads, applying fastp at Q25 and MiXCR, and retained in-frame beta chains. Rows with one shared CDR3 protein collapse into an entry with the most common genes and DNA. The sample records 300,000 or so distinct CDR3 sequences, 15% to 20% of which are singletons. 55% to 60% of the sample comes from the top ten. Sequenced sample: blood. The receptors were gathered from a woman aged 60-75 years with Graves' ophthalmopathy.

Many counts were recorded for this clonotype. V usage is TRBV11-2 and J usage is TRBJ1-6; 8 bases map to TRBD1. V shed 3 bases and J 6 bases; nucleotides not matched to a gene: 4. Germline CDR1 reads SGHAT; CDR2 reads FQNNGV. CDR3 length: 15 residues. CDR3 region: CASSFNTGGNSPLHF. CDR3 coding DNA: TGTGCCAGCAGCTTCAACACAGGGGGTAATTCACCCCTCCACTTT.

The chain recombines TRBV6-1 with TRBJ2-4; the D gene is possibly TRBD2 (6 bases). The V end lost 5 bases, the J end lost 3 bases, and 11 bases lay between the germline ends. Germline assignment: CDR1 MNHNS and CDR2 SASEGT. The CDR3 sequence is 14 residues long. DNA of the CDR3: TGTGCCAGCAGTCCCCCCGGGGGCAAAAACATTCAGTACTTC. It specifies CASSPPGGKNIQYF.

A few counts support this clonotype. The V call is TRBV6-2 or TRBV6-3, the J call TRBJ2-3, with D possibly matching TRBD1 (5 bases). The germline V and J ends were trimmed by 6 bases and 2 bases, with 12 bases remaining between them. The CDR3 length is 14 residues. CDR1 is MNHEY and CDR2 is SVGEGT in the germline V gene. CDR3 sequence (DNA): TGTGCCAGCAGGGACATTAGAAACACAGATACGCAGTATTTT. Protein sequence: CASRDIRNTDTQYF.

With regard to this clonotype: This may stem from a read error, because a much larger clone lies one nucleotide away. J is TRBJ2-1 and V is TRBV2, with TRBD1 matching over 8 bases. Germline loops: CDR1 SNHLY, CDR2 FYNNEI. The CDR3 totals 15 residues. CDR3 amino acids: CVSRDRDRFYNEQFF. The CDR3 bases are TGTGTCAGCAGGGACCGGGACAGGTTTTACAATGAGCAGTTCTTC.

In this sample, this clonotype turned up many times. V usage is TRBV6-5 and J usage is TRBJ1-1; D gene uncertain. The germline V gene encodes CDR1 MNHEY and CDR2 SVGAGI. V gave up 4 bases and J gave up 0 bases, with 9 bases separating them. The CDR3 length is 14 residues. The CDR3 region is CASSSTGVNTEAFF. CDR3 sequence (DNA): TGTGCCAGCAGTTCAACGGGAGTGAACACTGAAGCTTTCTTT.

This clonotype was picked up one time. The J gene is TRBJ1-4, the V gene TRBV19; TRBD1 matches 9 bases. CDR3 size: 15 residues. Germline CDR1 is LNHDA and CDR2 is SQIVND (reference sequence). The junction had 4 bases not matched to a gene; V was cut back by 1 base and J by 7 bases. CDR3 DNA: TGTGCCAGTAGTATAGGGGCGGACAGGGGTGAAAAACTGTTTTTT. The encoded protein is CASSIGADRGEKLFF.

The table lists this clonotype with many counts. The chain couples TRBV27 to TRBJ2-1; no clear D gene. Trimming took 8 bases from V and 2 from J, leaving 10 bases between them. Germline V gene lookup returns CDR1 MNHEY and CDR2 SMNVEV (reference sequence). The CDR3 length is 13 residues. Here the CDR3 DNA reads TGTGCCAGCGCAGCTTATCCCTACAATGAGCAGTTCTTC. It yields the protein CASAAYPYNEQFF.

This clonotype was detected a few times. The chain combines TRBV5-5 with TRBJ1-2; possible D gene TRBD1, 6 bases. CDR3 length: 15 amino acids. From germline, CDR1 is SGHKS and CDR2 YYEKEE (reference sequence). Trimming removed 1 base at V and 5 bases at J, with 15 bases between. CDR3 nucleotides: TGTGCCAGCAGCTTGCATGTCACAGGGAAATATGGCTACACCTTC. Translation gives CASSLHVTGKYGYTF.

The table lists this clonotype with many counts. The V call is TRBV20-1, the J call TRBJ1-1; D remains unclear. The germline gives CDR1 DFQATT, CDR2 SNEGSKA (reference sequence). CDR3 size: 13 residues. The germline V and J ends were trimmed by 4 bases and 5 bases, with 14 bases remaining between them. CDR3 amino acids: CSAIPPGITEAFF. DNA for the CDR3: TGCAGTGCTATACCGCCGGGGATAACTGAAGCTTTCTTT.

For this clonotype: Germline and junction disagree at one end, which may indicate a read error. The V call is TRBV12-3 or TRBV12-4, the J call TRBJ2-7; a possible D gene is TRBD1 (5 bases). The CDR3 sequence is 12 residues long. The CDR3 DNA reads TGTACCAGCAGCCGACAGCTCTACGAGCAGTACTTC. Its translation is CTSSRQLYEQYF.

The chain has TRBV15 and TRBJ2-1; 7 bases line up with TRBD1. Trimming at V came to 7 bases and at J to 4 bases, leaving 4 bases not matched to a gene. Germline CDR1 LNHNV, CDR2 YYDKDF (reference sequence). The CDR3 has 13 amino acids. CDR3 sequence reads: CATTTGVYNEQFF. The CDR3 DNA follows: TGTGCCACCACCACAGGGGTTTACAATGAGCAGTTCTTC.

This clonotype was detected ten times or more. The chain is built from TRBV14 and TRBJ2-2, with D possibly being TRBD2 (5 bases). The V gene's germline CDR1 is SGHDN and CDR2 FVKESK. V was shortened by 1 base and J by 5 bases, with 11 bases between the two germline ends. This CDR3 contains 15 residues. The CDR3 DNA reads TGTGCCAGCAGCCAAGCGAGGGTTGGGACCGGGGAGCTGTTTTTT. Translating it yields CASSQARVGTGELFF.

A few counts support this clonotype. This chain uses TRBV28 with TRBJ2-3, with 10 nucleotides matching TRBD2. Trimming cost V 5 bases and J 0 bases; bases outside gene matches: 20. The CDR3 has 21 residues. Germline CDR1 is MDHEN and CDR2 is SYDVKM. This CDR3 reads CASSPGWTSGIYPNSTDTQYF. In DNA, the CDR3 is TGTGCCAGCAGTCCCGGTTGGACTAGCGGAATATACCCGAATAGCACAGATACGCAGTATTTT.

The V and J genes are TRBV24-1 and TRBJ2-1, with TRBD1 matching over 7 bases. CDR1 KGHDR and CDR2 SFDVKD come from the germline V gene. V trimming: 3 bases; J trimming: 4 bases; junction bases outside the gene matches: 5. There are 15 residues in the CDR3. The CDR3 loop is CATSDPLTGYNEQFF. CDR3 DNA: TGTGCCACCAGTGATCCTCTGACAGGGTACAATGAGCAGTTCTTC.

The rearrangement joins TRBV27 to TRBJ2-1; 14 nucleotides match TRBD2. V was pared by 5 bases and J by 5 bases, with 14 bases of the junction left unmatched. Germline values: CDR1 MNHEY, CDR2 SMNVEV (reference sequence). The CDR3 covers 19 residues. For the CDR3, the DNA is TGTGCCAGCAGTCCGATTGGGACTAGCGGGAGTAGGGGGGACAATGAGCAGTTCTTC. The encoded protein is CASSPIGTSGSRGDNEQFF.

The gene calls are TRBV5-1 and TRBJ1-4, with 7 bases aligning to TRBD1. The trim removed 3 bases at V and 4 bases at J, leaving 6 bases unmatched. Germline V CDR1 and CDR2: SGHRS, YFSETQ. This CDR3 is 15 amino acids long. CDR3 loop: CASSSSGQINEKLFF. The CDR3 coding sequence is TGCGCCAGCAGCTCCTCGGGACAGATTAATGAAAAACTGTTTTTT.

This clonotype has a handful of counts. Possible read error: a much larger clone is one base away. The chain joins TRBV7-2 to TRBJ2-7; 7 positions match TRBD1. The CDR3 is made up of 13 amino acids. The germline V gene encodes CDR1 SGHTA and CDR2 FQGNSA. CDR3 DNA sequence: TGTGCCTGCAGCGACACCCGGGACAGCCAGCAGTACTTC. Protein: CACSDTRDSQQYF.

Only a few counts were recorded for this clonotype. Since a much larger clone is just one base distant, this may be a read error. The rearrangement links TRBV7-2 to TRBJ2-7; D gene ambiguous. The CDR3 length is 13 residues. Germline V lookup: CDR1 SGHTA, CDR2 FQGNSA. Trimming shortened V by 5 bases and J by 0 bases, and 8 bases separated the two germline ends. CDR3 nucleotides: TGTGCCAGCAGCCCACAACTCTCCTACGAGCAGTACTTC. The encoded protein is CASSPQLSYEQYF.

This clonotype turned up a few times. The chain links TRBV20-1 to TRBJ2-1; D is perhaps TRBD1 or TRBD2 (5 bases each). CDR3 size: 15 residues. Per the germline V gene, CDR1 is DFQATT and CDR2 is SNEGSKA (reference sequence). The V end was cut by 6 bases, the J end by 0 bases, with 15 bases between. This CDR3 reads CSAYRGDRSYNEQFF. DNA for the CDR3: TGCAGTGCGTACAGAGGGGATCGCTCCTACAATGAGCAGTTCTTC.

This sequence joins TRBV28 and TRBJ2-1; perhaps TRBD2 as D (6 bases). This CDR3 comprises 14 residues. Per the germline V gene, CDR1 is MDHEN and CDR2 is SYDVKM. The V and J ends lost 10 bases and 0 bases respectively, with 13 bases between them. The CDR3 here is CATGSSGSYNEQFF. The CDR3 bases are TGTGCCACTGGGAGTAGCGGCTCCTACAATGAGCAGTTCTTC.

This chain connects TRBV6-6 to TRBJ2-1; 9 bases map to TRBD2. The CDR3 consists of 17 residues. V dropped 0 bases and J dropped 8; count of bases not matched to a gene: 11. CDR1 and CDR2 (germline): MNHNY, SVGAGI (reference sequence). CDR3: CASSYSRELLAGYEQFF. Here the CDR3 DNA reads TGTGCCAGCAGTTACTCGAGGGAGTTGCTAGCGGGGTATGAGCAGTTCTTC.

V usage is TRBV20-1 and J usage is TRBJ2-7; TRBD1 agrees at 12 bases. Germline V gene sequence: CDR1 DFQATT, CDR2 SNEGSKA (reference sequence). V shed 4 bases, J shed 2 bases, and the junction held 18 bases outside the gene matches. The CDR3 totals 19 residues. CDR3: CSANPPPGQGALLTYEQYF. The DNA for the CDR3 is TGCAGTGCTAACCCCCCACCGGGACAGGGGGCACTTTTGACCTACGAGCAGTACTTC.

In its sample, this clonotype was seen a few times. The chain links TRBV12-5 to TRBJ2-1, with D hard to call. Trimming cost V 2 bases and J 10 bases, with 6 bases left between them. Germline lookup yields CDR1 LGHNT and CDR2 FRNRAP. The CDR3 length is 11 residues. In DNA form, the CDR3 reads TGTGCTAGTGGTTTGTTGAGGGAGCAGTTCTTC. Amino acids: CASGLLREQFF.

This clonotype was observed at least ten times. The chain employs TRBV24-1 and TRBJ1-2; maybe TRBD1 (5 bases). Trimming took 2 bases from V and 3 from J, leaving 24 bases between them. The CDR3 extends over 19 amino acids. Germline V gives CDR1 KGHDR, CDR2 SFDVKD. The CDR3 here is CATSDSELGPLSGDYGYTF. The CDR3 region has the DNA TGTGCCACCAGTGATTCGGAGCTTGGGCCCCTCTCGGGGGACTATGGCTACACCTTC.

In this sample, this clonotype turned up many times. The CDR3 DNA is TGTGCCAGCAGTTTAGCCTGGGAGCAGCCCCAGCATTTT. Protein product: CASSLAWEQPQHF. The chain uses TRBV12-3 or TRBV12-4 and TRBJ1-5; D gene uncertain. The V gene lost 0 bases and the J gene lost 7 bases, with 7 bases spanning the gap. The CDR3 length is 13 residues.

The V and J genes are TRBV5-1 and TRBJ2-2; 7 bases line up with TRBD1. There are 15 residues in the CDR3. Germline-derived CDR1 and CDR2 are SGHRS and YFSETQ. V gave up 6 bases and J gave up 5 bases; unmatched junction bases: 10. The CDR3 here is CASNLDRAGTGELFF. DNA for the CDR3: TGCGCCAGCAACCTAGACAGGGCTGGTACCGGGGAGCTGTTTTTT.